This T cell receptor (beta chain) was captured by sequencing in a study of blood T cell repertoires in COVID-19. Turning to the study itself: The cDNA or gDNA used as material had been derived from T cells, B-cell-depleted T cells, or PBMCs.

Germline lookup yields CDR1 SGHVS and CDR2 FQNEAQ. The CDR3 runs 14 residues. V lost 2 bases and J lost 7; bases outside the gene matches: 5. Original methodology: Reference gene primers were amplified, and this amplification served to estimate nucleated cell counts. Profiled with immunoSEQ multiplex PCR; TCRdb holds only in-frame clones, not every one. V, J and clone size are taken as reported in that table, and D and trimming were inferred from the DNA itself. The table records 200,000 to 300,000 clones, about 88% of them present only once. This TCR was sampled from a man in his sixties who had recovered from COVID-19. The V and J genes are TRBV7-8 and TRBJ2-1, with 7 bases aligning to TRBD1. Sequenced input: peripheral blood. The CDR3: CASSLYEGANEQFF. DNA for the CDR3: TGTGCCAGCAGCTTATATGAGGGGGCGAATGAGCAGTTCTTC.